A selection of T cell receptor beta chains follows, all from one sample in a study of blood T cell dynamics during melanoma immunotherapy. Clones were sequenced by immunoSEQ multiplex PCR, and TCRdb holds only the in-frame ones, with some missing. The sample holds 15,000 or so clones, 91% seen once. The sample here was effector memory CD8+ T cells from blood, taken from a patient treated with checkpoint blockade. The receptors originated from a human donor with melanoma. Both conserved end residues are part of each CDR3. Each record gives: D gene, J gene, V gene, CDR3 DNA, CDR3 protein. D genes are given only for firm matches.

>TRBD1|TRBJ2-5|TRBV9
TGTGCCAGCAGCGTAGAGGGGGCCGGGCAAGAGACCCAGTACTTC
CASSVEGAGQETQYF
>NA|TRBJ2-1|TRBV9
TGTGCCAGCAGCGTAGGGGCTAGCGATGAGCAGTTCTTC
CASSVGASDEQFF
>TRBD2|TRBJ2-7|TRBV11-1
TGTGCCAGCAGCTCCGGGACTAGCGGGAGCGGCGAGCAGTACTTC
CASSSGTSGSGEQYF
>NA|TRBJ2-2|TRBV19
TGTGCCAGTAGTATTTTGAACACCGGGGAGCTGTTTTTT
CASSILNTGELFF
>NA|TRBJ2-6|TRBV19
TGTGCCACCCCCCTCCCCGCTTCTGGGGCCAACGTCCTGACTTTC
CATPLPASGANVLTF
>NA|TRBJ2-2|TRBV4-3
TGCGCCAGCAGCCAAGATCGGGTGGGTAGCGGTTCCGGGGAGCTGTTTTTT
CASSQDRVGSGSGELFF
>TRBD1|TRBJ1-2|TRBV4-1
TGCGCCAGCAGCCAAGTCGGGCAGGGGGCTTATGGCTACACCTTC
CASSQVGQGAYGYTF
>TRBD1|TRBJ1-1|TRBV28
TGTGCCAGCAGTATTCCCAGGGGGCGAGCCCTTATGAACACTGAAGCTTTCTTT
CASSIPRGRALMNTEAFF
>NA|TRBJ1-1|TRBV7-6
TGTGCCAGCAGCCAGATCCTCGGGGGGCAGAACACTGAAGCTTTCTTT
CASSQILGGQNTEAFF
>TRBD1|TRBJ2-1|TRBV2
TGTGCCAGCATCGACGGACAGGGGGCCTACAATGAGCAGTTCTTC
CASIDGQGAYNEQFF